This T cell receptor beta chain was profiled in a study of blood T cell repertoires in COVID-19. Overall study context: Samples representing acute and convalescent COVID-19 were sourced from the United States, Italy and Spain. Nucleic acid was either cDNA or gDNA, and it came from T cells, B-cell-depleted T cells, or PBMCs.

The CDR3 runs 15 residues. The ends were cut back, 5 bases at V and 0 bases at J, with 11 bases in the middle. Germline CDR1 reads SGHTA; CDR2 reads FQGNSA. The authors' processing: Reference gene primers were amplified, and this amplification served to estimate nucleated cell counts. TCRdb keeps only in-frame clones here, not all; method: immunoSEQ multiplex PCR. The D gene and trimming were derived from the DNA, and the V and J assignments and clone size from that table. This table holds some 130,000 clones, about four fifths found once. This sequence joins TRBV7-2 and TRBJ1-5; D possibly corresponds to TRBD1 (6 bases). This clonotype was obtained from a man aged 40-49 years with active or convalescent COVID-19. The sequenced sample consisted of peripheral blood. CDR3 nucleotides: TGTGCCAGCAGCCTGAAGACAGGTAGCAATCAGCCCCAGCATTTT. Amino acid sequence: CASSLKTGSNQPQHF.